This passage covers 24 T cell receptor beta chains from one sample sequenced in a study of T cells in Graves' hyperthyroidism and ophthalmopathy. Amplification yielded TCR beta CDR3 regions, with RNA transcripts as the source. A first-round RT-PCR of the TCR CDR3 used the HTBI primer set. From the multiplex PCR reads, TCRdb called clonotypes with MiXCR, one entry per CDR3 protein. The data hold fewer than 450,000 distinct CDR3 sequences, with approximately 17% observed a single time. Source material: blood. The receptor set was obtained from a young woman with Graves' hyperthyroidism that later progressed to Graves' ophthalmopathy.

This clonotype was counted ten times or more. The chain recombines TRBV28 with TRBJ2-1; 8 nucleotides match TRBD2. The CDR3 length is 18 residues. The germline CDR1 and CDR2 sequences are MDHEN and SYDVKM. J lost 3 bases, V lost 4 bases, and 14 bases had no gene match. Here the CDR3 reads CASSSPTGGNRDYNEQFF. The CDR3 nucleotides are TGTGCCAGCAGTTCCCCTACGGGAGGGAACCGAGACTACAATGAGCAGTTCTTC.

This clonotype was observed many times. The chain is built from TRBV6-1 and TRBJ2-1; D remains ambiguous. Trimming took 7 bases from V and 0 from J, leaving 10 bases between them. Per the germline V gene, CDR1 is MNHNS and CDR2 is SASEGT. The CDR3 has 14 amino acids. CDR3 DNA: TGTGCCAGCAACCCGATAAGCTCCTACAATGAGCAGTTCTTC. Its translation: CASNPISSYNEQFF.

This clonotype was seen only a few times. The chain uses TRBV7-8 and TRBJ2-1, with TRBD2 matching 8 bases. Unmatched junction bases numbered 13, after V lost 2 bases and J lost 1 base. The CDR3 contains 19 residues. Germline V gene sequence: CDR1 SGHVS, CDR2 FQNEAQ. The CDR3 DNA sequence: TGTGCCAGCAGCTTACCCGGGAGGGCCAGCGGGCAATCCTACAATGAGCAGTTCTTC. Translated, it gives CASSLPGRASGQSYNEQFF.

The rearrangement links TRBV19 to TRBJ2-2; D not certain. This CDR3 has 17 residues. Germline CDR1 reads LNHDA; CDR2 reads SQIVND (reference sequence). With 1 base removed from V and 3 bases from J, the gap between germline ends came to 15 bases. The CDR3 DNA reads as TGTGCCAGTAGTATAGGGGGATCGAATCGGTACACCGGGGAGCTGTTTTTT. It encodes CASSIGGSNRYTGELFF.

At least ten counts were recorded for this clonotype. The V gene is TRBV19, the J gene TRBJ1-1, with 8 bases matching TRBD1. J was trimmed by 1 base and V by 5 bases; bases with no gene match: 3. CDR1 is LNHDA and CDR2 is SQIVND in the germline V gene (reference sequence). The CDR3 extends over 14 amino acids. CDR3 DNA: TGTGCCAGTAGTTGGGGACAGGCGAACACTGAAGCTTTCTTT. Its translation is CASSWGQANTEAFF.

The rearrangement uses TRBV11-1 and TRBJ2-1, with TRBD2 matching over 12 bases. With V trimmed by 5 bases and J by 8 bases, 10 bases remained unmatched. The CDR3 runs 16 residues. The V gene's germline CDR1 is SGHAT and CDR2 FQDESV (reference sequence). CDR3 region: CASSHRLAGVRDEQFF. The CDR3 DNA reads as TGTGCCAGCAGCCACAGACTAGCGGGAGTAAGGGATGAGCAGTTCTTC.

This clonotype was seen repeatedly, ten times or more. V and J are TRBV18 and TRBJ2-7; 8 positions agree with TRBD2. The J segment lost 0 bases and the V segment lost 1 base, leaving 5 bases of the junction unmatched. Germline-derived CDR1 and CDR2 are KGHSH and LQKENI. The CDR3 length is 16 residues. Written as DNA, the CDR3 is TGTGCCAGCTCACCACGTCCGGGGGGGAGCTCCTACGAGCAGTACTTC. This sequence encodes CASSPRPGGSSYEQYF.

The chain has TRBV4-1 and TRBJ1-1, with 7 bases that match TRBD1. This CDR3 has 15 residues. Trimming removed 4 bases from V and 4 bases from J; junction bases left unmatched: 9. CDR1 and CDR2 from the germline V gene are MGHRA and YSYEKL. The CDR3 DNA reads as TGCGCCAGCAGCCCAGGGGGGGAAGGGATCACTGAAGCTTTCTTT. Its translation: CASSPGGEGITEAFF.

There are many counts of this clonotype. The chain recombines TRBV13 with TRBJ1-2, with unresolved D. Deletions cut 5 bases from V and 8 bases from J, with 12 bases between. The V gene's germline CDR1 is PRHDT and CDR2 FYEKMQ (reference sequence). The CDR3 totals 12 residues. The CDR3 DNA sequence: TGTGCCAGCAGCCCTGGGTCGGACGGCTACACCTTC. Translation gives CASSPGSDGYTF. Based on the CDR3 plus reference TRBV13 and TRBJ1-2, the full variable domain is AAGVIQSPRHLIKEKRETATLKCYPIPRHDTVYWYQQGPGQDPQFLISFYEKMQSDKGSIPDRFSAQQFSDYHSELNMSSLELGDSALYFCASSPGSDGYTFGSGTRLTVV.

V usage is TRBV20-1 and J usage is TRBJ2-7; D is possibly TRBD2 (5 bases). The CDR3 has 14 residues. Germline assignment: CDR1 DFQATT and CDR2 SNEGSKA (reference sequence). The germline V and J ends were trimmed by 4 bases and 2 bases, with 15 bases remaining between them. The CDR3 here is CSAIDLAGTYEQYF. The CDR3 DNA sequence: TGCAGTGCTATCGACCTAGCAGGAACCTACGAGCAGTACTTC.

In regard to this clonotype: This may be a read error, as it is one base from a much larger clone. The CDR3 sequence is CSAGEGTGGYSPLHF. The CDR3 DNA is TGCAGTGCTGGCGAAGGGACAGGGGGTTATTCACCCCTCCACTTT. The chain joins TRBV20-1 to TRBJ1-6; 11 nucleotides align to TRBD1. Looked up from germline, CDR1 is DFQATT and CDR2 is SNEGSKA (reference sequence). The CDR3 loop spans 15 amino acids. Unmatched junction bases numbered 8, after V lost 5 bases and J lost 8 bases.

Only a few counts were recorded for this clonotype. V is TRBV6-1 and J is TRBJ2-1; 10 bases agree with TRBD2. J was trimmed by 3 bases and V by 1 base; bases with no gene match: 9. The V gene's germline CDR1 is MNHNS and CDR2 SASEGT. The CDR3 runs 18 residues. The CDR3 sequence is CASSEVDSASGSYNEQFF. CDR3 DNA: TGTGCCAGCAGTGAAGTTGATTCGGCTAGCGGGAGCTACAATGAGCAGTTCTTC.

This clonotype was counted at least ten times. V gene TRBV29-1 combines with J gene TRBJ2-7; 12 bases line up with TRBD2. Trimming at V came to 7 bases and at J to 5 bases, leaving 6 bases not matched to a gene. The CDR3 spans 13 residues. From germline, CDR1 is SQVTM and CDR2 ANQGSEA. CDR3: CSARLAGVNEQYF. For the CDR3, the DNA is TGCAGCGCCAGACTAGCGGGAGTGAACGAGCAGTACTTC.

The sample holds many counts of this clonotype. The rearrangement joins TRBV27 to TRBJ1-1, with D uncertain. In germline, CDR1 is MNHEY, CDR2 SMNVEV (reference sequence). This CDR3 is 14 amino acids long. V lost 3 bases to trimming and J lost 1 base, with 9 bases between them. The CDR3 sequence is CASSFGLRNTEAFF. The CDR3 DNA reads TGTGCCAGCAGTTTCGGGTTAAGGAACACTGAAGCTTTCTTT.

The chain recombines TRBV19 with TRBJ1-2; TRBD1 is a possible D gene (5 bases). CDR1 is LNHDA and CDR2 is SQIVND in the germline V gene (reference sequence). Trimming shortened V by 5 bases and J by 7 bases, and 14 bases separated the two germline ends. The CDR3 covers 13 residues. The chain's CDR3 is CASSEQEKSGYTF. CDR3 in DNA: TGTGCCAGTAGTGAACAGGAAAAAAGTGGCTACACCTTC.

J is TRBJ1-1 and V is TRBV25-1; tentative D call: TRBD1 (5 bases). There are 13 residues in the CDR3. V was cut by 8 bases and J by 4 bases, with 14 bases left in between. CDR1 is MGHDK, CDR2 SYGVNS, per germline. As DNA, the CDR3 is TGTGCCAGCGGGGCGGGGGGTTCCACTGAAGCTTTCTTT. This encodes CASGAGGSTEAFF.

The V call is TRBV5-1, the J call TRBJ1-4; D is unclear. The germline gives CDR1 SGHRS, CDR2 YFSETQ. This CDR3 has 15 amino acids. The ends were cut back, 0 bases at V and 5 bases at J, with 11 bases in the middle. The CDR3 region has the DNA TGCGCCAGCAGCTTGGTCGTGGGCGGGAATGAAAAACTGTTTTTT. Its translation is CASSLVVGGNEKLFF.

The rearrangement uses TRBV29-1 and TRBJ2-5; 10 nucleotides match TRBD2. Germline V lookup: CDR1 SQVTM, CDR2 ANQGSEA. Trimming took 6 bases from V and 1 from J; bases not matched to a gene: 5. This CDR3 has 14 amino acids. The CDR3 DNA is TGCAGCGTCGCTAGCGGGAGCCGCCAAGAGACCCAGTACTTC. Amino acids: CSVASGSRQETQYF.

The chain joins TRBV20-1 to TRBJ1-2, with a tentative D call TRBD1 (6 bases). V gave up 6 bases and J gave up 2 bases, with 13 bases separating them. The CDR3 length is 13 residues. Germline V gene data show CDR1 as DFQATT and CDR2 as SNEGSKA (reference sequence). The CDR3 region is CSAPRTANYGYTF. In DNA form, the CDR3 reads TGCAGTGCACCGAGGACAGCGAACTATGGCTACACCTTC.

This clonotype was counted many times. The rearrangement links TRBV20-1 to TRBJ2-5, with D perhaps TRBD1 or TRBD2 (7 bases each). CDR1 is DFQATT and CDR2 is SNEGSKA in the germline V gene (reference sequence). The length of the CDR3 is 15 residues. V was pared by 0 bases and J by 5 bases, with 16 bases between. The CDR3 DNA reads as TGCAGTGCTAGAGATCGGGCCAGGGGGGGGGAGACCCAGTACTTC. This encodes CSARDRARGGETQYF.

This clonotype was detected a few times. A much larger clone lies a single base off, so this may be a read error. The CDR3 does not end in the conserved phenylalanine or tryptophan, so this is likely a read error. The genes are TRBV20-1 and TRBJ2-5; maybe TRBD2 (6 bases). The V end lost 1 base, the J end lost 3 bases, and 12 bases lay between the germline ends. The germline V gene has CDR1 DFQATT and CDR2 SNEGSKA (reference sequence). The CDR3 is 14 residues long. Here the CDR3 reads CSARGQDYKETQYL. CDR3 coding DNA: TGCAGTGCTAGAGGCCAGGACTATAAAGAGACCCAGTACCTC.

This clonotype was recorded many times. The chain couples TRBV28 to TRBJ2-2, with D hard to call. V lost 5 bases to trimming and J lost 2 bases, with 12 bases between them. The CDR3 spans 15 residues. Germline CDR1 reads MDHEN; CDR2 reads SYDVKM. The CDR3 spells CASSIGHGNTGELFF. In DNA form, the CDR3 reads TGTGCCAGCAGTATCGGGCACGGCAACACCGGGGAGCTGTTTTTT.

The chain recombines TRBV11-3 with TRBJ2-1; 7 positions agree with TRBD1. CDR1 and CDR2 from the germline V gene are SGHNT and YENEEA. V shed 6 bases and J 4 bases; nucleotides not matched to a gene: 9. The CDR3 has 15 residues. The CDR3 sequence: CASSFTDRPYNEQFF. Here the CDR3 DNA reads TGTGCCAGCAGTTTCACGGACAGGCCGTACAATGAGCAGTTCTTC.

This clonotype was counted ten times or more. The chain has TRBV28 and TRBJ1-6, with 10 bases lining up with TRBD1. V lost 6 bases to trimming and J lost 7 bases; unmatched junction nucleotides: 9. The germline CDR1 and CDR2 sequences are MDHEN and SYDVKM. The CDR3 contains 16 residues. CDR3 sequence reads: CASSADRGAPNSPLHF. The CDR3 DNA reads TGTGCCAGCAGCGCGGACAGGGGGGCTCCAAATTCACCCCTCCACTTT.